This T cell receptor beta chain is from a study of CD8+ T cells in alopecia areata. At the level of the study: Scalp area affected, as a percentage, set the severity score of treated patients. Findings and limits, study-wide: As there was one nonresponder, how baseline CD8+ expansion relates to response remains uncertain. It was lesional scalp, especially alopecia totalis/universalis, that showed higher clonality than normal scalp.

Treatment specified: oral pan-JAK inhibitor, 5-10 mg twice daily. CDR3 size: 16 residues. Trimming removed 4 bases at V and 0 bases at J, with 12 bases between. Germline V lookup: CDR1 MGHRA, CDR2 YSYEKL. Reverse transcription of extracted RNA yielded cDNA, which provided the sequencing template. Only in-frame clones appear in the TCRdb table, and some are missing; sequencing was by immunoSEQ multiplex PCR. The data contain about 190,000 clones, around 64% of them singletons. To note about this clone: Its target is not known.

The rearrangement uses TRBV4-1 and TRBJ1-4, with D unresolved. The sequencing here drew on CD4+ T cells sorted from blood, taken at week 49, from a patient treated with tofacitinib. This TCR was sampled from a human donor with alopecia areata. Written as DNA, the CDR3 is TGCGCCAGCAGCCTTCCCCCCCGCCCAACTAATGAAAAACTGTTTTTT. It specifies CASSLPPRPTNEKLFF.